The 27 T cell receptor beta chains below all came from one sample that was sequenced in a study of cytomegalovirus exposure and HLA in healthy donors. Primers for the PCR totalled 60 Vbeta and 13 Jbeta. Produced via immunoSEQ multiplex PCR; TCRdb's table is partial and in-frame only. This sample yields about 240,000 clones, of which around 80% are seen a single time; 5% to 6% belongs to the top ten. Material for sequencing was PBMCs. These receptors all come from a woman between 35 and 50 years old in good health and CMV-seropositive.

The chain combines TRBV5-1 with TRBJ1-2, with 9 nucleotides matching TRBD1. The CDR3 consists of 15 residues. J was trimmed by 3 bases and V by 0 bases; bases with no gene match: 3. Germline CDR1 is SGHRS and CDR2 is YFSETQ. The CDR3: CASSLVTGGDYGYTF. In DNA form, the CDR3 reads TGCGCCAGCAGCTTGGTTACAGGGGGCGACTATGGCTACACCTTC.

The chain is built from TRBV5-4 and TRBJ2-3, with 7 bases identical to TRBD2. V gave up 3 bases and J gave up 1 base; unmatched junction bases: 5. CDR1 and CDR2 from the germline V gene are SGHNT and YYREEE (reference sequence). The CDR3 sequence is 15 residues long. CDR3 sequence: CASSSRRGGTDTQYF. DNA for the CDR3: TGTGCCAGCAGCTCCCGCCGGGGGGGCACAGATACGCAGTATTTT.

The chain combines TRBV29-1 with TRBJ2-7, with a tentative D call TRBD1 (5 bases). The CDR3 totals 12 residues. Germline-derived CDR1 and CDR2 are SQVTM and ANQGSEA. V dropped 4 bases and J dropped 6 bases, with 13 bases sitting between them. This CDR3 reads CSVVRQGTEQYF. As DNA, the CDR3 is TGCAGCGTTGTTCGGCAGGGCACCGAGCAGTACTTC.

The chain employs TRBV6-4 and TRBJ1-5; 8 nucleotides agree with TRBD1. This CDR3 comprises 13 residues. J lost 6 bases, V lost 6 bases, and 4 bases had no gene match. The germline gives CDR1 MRHNA, CDR2 SNTAGT. The CDR3 DNA reads as TGTGCCAGCAGAGACAGGGGTGTTCAGCCCCAGCATTTT. It specifies CASRDRGVQPQHF.

This clone was counted a few times. A read error may account for a junction end that differs from germline. The chain links TRBV7-9 to TRBJ1-2; no clear D gene. Germline assignment: CDR1 SEHNR and CDR2 FQNEAQ (reference sequence). The CDR3 spans 12 residues. The CDR3 is CSSSLDLRGYTF. The CDR3 DNA sequence: TGTTCCAGCAGCTTAGATCTGAGGGGCTACACCTTC.

The chain is built from TRBV6-5 and TRBJ2-1; 7 bases are a match to TRBD2. The CDR3 is 14 amino acids. CDR1 and CDR2 from the germline V gene are MNHEY and SVGAGI. V was clipped by 4 bases and J by 8 bases; unmatched bases: 8. The CDR3 reads CASSWTRVRYEQFF. CDR3 DNA sequence: TGTGCCAGCAGTTGGACTAGGGTTCGTTATGAGCAGTTCTTC.

J is TRBJ2-5 and V is TRBV28; 12 bases map to TRBD2. The DNA end is more similar to TRBJ2-7, so the J call may be wrong. The V gene's germline CDR1 is MDHEN and CDR2 SYDVKM. The length of the CDR3 is 14 residues. The CDR3 here is CASWTSGAVYEQYF. CDR3 nucleotides: TGTGCCAGCTGGACTAGCGGGGCGGTCTACGAGCAGTACTTC.

J is TRBJ2-3 and V is TRBV5-1; a weak D match, TRBD1 (6 bases). V was cut by 0 bases and J by 0 bases, with 8 bases left in between. CDR3 size: 15 residues. CDR1 is SGHRS, CDR2 YFSETQ, per germline. CDR3 amino acids: CASSLGGRSTDTQYF. CDR3 bases: TGCGCCAGCAGCTTGGGGGGGCGAAGCACAGATACGCAGTATTTT.

The V call is TRBV23-1, the J call TRBJ1-1; 7 nucleotides match TRBD1. TRBV23-1 is annotated as an ORF whose role is uncertain. J gave up 2 bases and V 4 bases, and 7 bases lay outside the gene matches. The CDR3 covers 15 residues. CDR3 sequence (DNA): TGCGCCAGCAGTCTAGAGGGACAGCTTAACACTGAAGCTTTCTTT. Translated: CASSLEGQLNTEAFF.

The chain employs TRBV5-1 and TRBJ2-7; D is possibly TRBD1 (7 bases). V lost 3 bases, J lost 1 base, and 17 bases lay in between. From germline, CDR1 is SGHRS and CDR2 YFSETQ. The CDR3 totals 16 residues. CDR3 residues: CASSSRTQGGSYEQYF. The DNA of the CDR3 is TGCGCCAGCAGCTCCAGGACCCAGGGGGGTTCCTACGAGCAGTACTTC.

The J gene is TRBJ2-7, the V gene TRBV7-9, with D possibly being TRBD2 (6 bases). The CDR3 covers 13 residues. V lost 6 bases, J lost 0 bases, and 9 bases lay in between. Per the germline V gene, CDR1 is SEHNR and CDR2 is FQNEAQ (reference sequence). CDR3 DNA: TGTGCCAGCAGGCGGGGAAGCTCCTACGAGCAGTACTTC. Its protein product is CASRRGSSYEQYF.

The rearrangement joins TRBV15 to TRBJ1-4; TRBD1 is a possible D gene (6 bases). This CDR3 is built from 13 residues. V was shortened by 4 bases and J by 8 bases, with 11 bases between the two germline ends. The germline V gene has CDR1 LNHNV and CDR2 YYDKDF (reference sequence). This CDR3 reads CATSTWDMEKLFF. CDR3 coding DNA: TGTGCCACCAGCACGTGGGACATGGAAAAACTGTTTTTT.

V usage is TRBV5-6 and J usage is TRBJ2-6; 8 bases are shared with TRBD1. Per the germline V gene, CDR1 is SGHDT and CDR2 is YYEEEE. The CDR3 is 16 amino acids. Trimming took 5 bases from V and 1 from J; bases not matched to a gene: 5. The CDR3 DNA is TGTGCCAGCAGACCCCGGGACAGGTCTGGGGCCAACGTCCTGACTTTC. The encoded protein is CASRPRDRSGANVLTF. The full variable domain, rest sourced from reference TRBV5-6 and TRBJ2-6, is DAGVTQSPTHLIKTRGQQVTLRCSPKSGHDTVSWYQQALGQGPQFIFQYYEEEERQRGNFPDRFSGHQFPNYSSELNVNALLLGDSALYLCASRPRDRSGANVLTFGAGSRLTVL.

CDR3 sequence (DNA): TGTGCCACCAGCAGAAGCGGAGTCGCGGCTAATCAGCCCCAGCATTTT. This encodes CATSRSGVAANQPQHF. This sequence joins TRBV15 and TRBJ1-5; no clear D. Trimming took off 2 bases at V and 4 bases at J, with 15 bases between the two ends. CDR3 size: 16 residues. Germline V CDR1 and CDR2: LNHNV, YYDKDF (reference sequence).

This clone came up a few times. This chain links TRBV10-3 with TRBJ2-2; TRBD2 might be the D (6 bases). Deletions cut 11 bases from V and 3 bases from J, with 16 bases between. The CDR3 is 14 residues long. Germline CDR1 is ENHRY and CDR2 is SYGVKD. DNA for the CDR3: TGTGCCGCGGCCGGAACGGGAGACACCGGGGAGCTGTTTTTT. Its translation: CAAAGTGDTGELFF.

This clone was seen just once. V gene TRBV10-3 combines with J gene TRBJ2-5; 7 positions match TRBD2. The CDR3 runs 14 residues. J lost 0 bases, V lost 10 bases, and 8 bases had no gene match. CDR1 and CDR2 (germline): ENHRY, SYGVKD. The CDR3 nucleotides read TGTGCCACCGCAGCGGGGCAAAACCAAGAGACCCAGTACTTC. Protein sequence: CATAAGQNQETQYF.

The chain links TRBV6-5 to TRBJ2-7; 9 positions agree with TRBD1. V dropped 4 bases and J dropped 4; count of bases not matched to a gene: 8. The CDR3 has 15 amino acids. Germline CDR1 reads MNHEY; CDR2 reads SVGAGI. The CDR3 DNA follows: TGTGCCAGCAGTTCCTCCGGGACAGGGATTTACGAGCAGTACTTC. The encoded protein is CASSSSGTGIYEQYF.

This clone was seen a few times. The chain is built from TRBV6-5 and TRBJ1-5, with TRBD1 as a possible D gene (5 bases). The CDR3 is 12 amino acids. The V end was cut by 8 bases, the J end by 6 bases, with 11 bases between. Germline CDR1 MNHEY, CDR2 SVGAGI. CDR3 in amino acids: CASGQGGQPQHF. CDR3 DNA sequence: TGTGCCAGCGGGCAGGGAGGTCAGCCCCAGCATTTT.

This clone came up once. The CDR3 nucleotides are TGTGCCTGGAGCCCAAGAGGGGGAAACACCATATATTTT. Translating it yields CAWSPRGGNTIYF. The chain couples TRBV30 to TRBJ1-3; D remains unclear. The CDR3 has 13 amino acids. Per the germline V gene, CDR1 is GTSNPN and CDR2 is SVGIG (reference sequence). Trimming took off 3 bases at V and 4 bases at J, with 10 bases between the two ends. Full variable domain (remainder filled in from reference TRBV30 and TRBJ1-3): SQTIHQWPATLVQPVGSPLSLECTVEGTSNPNLYWYRQAAGRGLQLLFYSVGIGQISSEVPQNLSASRPQDRQFILSSKKLLLSDSGFYLCAWSPRGGNTIYFGEGSWLTVV.

The V and J genes are TRBV9 and TRBJ1-2; no clear D. The germline CDR1 and CDR2 sequences are SGDLS and YYNGEE. V was shortened by 0 bases and J by 7 bases, with 10 bases between the two germline ends. The CDR3 contains 13 residues. CDR3 amino acids: CASSVDPVFGYTF. CDR3 bases: TGTGCCAGCAGCGTAGATCCGGTATTTGGCTACACCTTC.

V is TRBV4-1 and J is TRBJ1-3; the D is unclear. The CDR3 is 16 residues long. V shed 0 bases and J shed 0 bases, with 9 bases lying between them. Germline CDR1 is MGHRA and CDR2 is YSYEKL. CDR3 protein: CASSQDSTLSGNTIYF. The CDR3 bases are TGCGCCAGCAGCCAAGATTCCACTCTCTCTGGAAACACCATATATTTT.

V usage is TRBV30 and J usage is TRBJ2-5; 9 bases are shared with TRBD1. V was pared by 1 base and J by 11 bases, with 11 bases of the junction left unmatched. Germline V gene data show CDR1 as GTSNPN and CDR2 as SVGIG (reference sequence). The CDR3 spans 14 residues. This CDR3 reads CAWSEGTGLREQYF. The CDR3 bases are TGTGCCTGGAGTGAGGGGACAGGGCTTCGAGAGCAGTACTTC.

This rearrangement joins TRBV4-3 to TRBJ2-3; TRBD2 agrees at 13 bases. CDR3 length: 19 residues. V shed 0 bases and J 5 bases; nucleotides not matched to a gene: 11. Per germline, CDR1 LGHNA and CDR2 YSLEER. Here the CDR3 DNA reads TGCGCCAGCAGCCAAGATCGGAGGAGGACTAGCGGGAGATTAGATACGCAGTATTTT. This encodes CASSQDRRRTSGRLDTQYF.

This clone appeared once. This rearrangement joins TRBV10-3 to TRBJ1-1; D remains ambiguous. The V gene lost 0 bases and the J gene lost 0 bases, with 8 bases spanning the gap. Per germline, CDR1 ENHRY and CDR2 SYGVKD. The CDR3 has 15 residues. CDR3 coding DNA: TGTGCCATCAGTGAGTCCAGAAACGTGAACACTGAAGCTTTCTTT. Translation gives CAISESRNVNTEAFF.

This clone was detected only once. This chain joins TRBV6-1 and TRBJ2-1; D is possibly TRBD2 (5 bases). The CDR3 consists of 13 residues. CDR1 MNHNS and CDR2 SASEGT come from the germline V gene. V dropped 11 bases and J dropped 0 bases, with 11 bases sitting between them. CDR3 in DNA: TGTGCCTCCGGGGAAAGCTCCTACAATGAGCAGTTCTTC. Its translation: CASGESSYNEQFF.

The V gene is TRBV11-2, the J gene TRBJ1-2, with D unclear. The V end was cut by 4 bases, the J end by 5 bases, with 20 bases between. This CDR3 contains 16 residues. Germline lookup yields CDR1 SGHAT and CDR2 FQNNGV. The CDR3 DNA sequence: TGTGCCAGCAGCTCCCCCGGTCGGGTTGGCATGTATGGCTACACCTTC. Its protein is CASSSPGRVGMYGYTF.

The V gene is TRBV6-6, the J gene TRBJ1-4; 7 positions match TRBD1. Germline CDR1 reads MNHNY; CDR2 reads SVGAGI (reference sequence). The CDR3 is 15 amino acids. V gave up 5 bases and J gave up 5 bases; unmatched junction bases: 8. The CDR3 bases are TGTGCCAGCAGTCCCCCGGCGACAGGGAATGAAAAACTGTTTTTT. This translates into CASSPPATGNEKLFF.